The 25 T cell receptor beta chains reported below all come from one sample, sequenced in a study of T cell repertoires in cytomegalovirus infection (dated by TCRdb to between 2018 and 2021). Sequencing relied on an Illumina HiSeq 1500. TCRdb itself trimmed the public reads at Q25 with fastp, ran MiXCR and retained productive beta chains. Rows are combined by CDR3 protein, so each entry shows the most common genes and DNA. This sample gives tens of thousands of distinct CDR3 sequences in total; more than 3% of them show up just once. The ten most abundant clones make up roughly 22% of the sample. The sequenced material came from PBMCs. The receptor source for this set is a human donor in good health (CMV status not recorded). Some clones in this sample may be carry-over from other donors' samples.

This clonotype was observed a few times. This sequence joins TRBV7-2 and TRBJ2-5, with D hard to call. This CDR3 region has 14 residues. Trimming took 5 bases from V and 1 from J, leaving 11 bases between them. Germline V gene lookup returns CDR1 SGHTA and CDR2 FQGNSA. The CDR3 DNA sequence: TGTGCCAGCAGCCTCTACGTGGGCCAAGAGACCCAGTACTTC. Its protein product is CASSLYVGQETQYF.

This clonotype was seen many times. This chain links TRBV7-2 with TRBJ1-5; D gene uncertain. Germline V CDR1 and CDR2: SGHTA, FQGNSA. Deletions cut 2 bases from V and 3 bases from J, with 8 bases between. The CDR3 is made up of 14 amino acids. Written as DNA, the CDR3 is TGTGCCAGCAGCTTATGGGGAAACAATCAGCCCCAGCATTTT. It translates to CASSLWGNNQPQHF.

Many counts were recorded for this clonotype. The chain joins TRBV7-2 to TRBJ1-2; tentatively, D is TRBD1 (6 bases). V lost 1 base, J lost 7 bases, and 16 bases lay in between. This CDR3 has 15 residues. The V gene's germline CDR1 is SGHTA and CDR2 FQGNSA. Here the CDR3 DNA reads TGTGCCAGCAGCTTAGGACACGGAATGGGGGCTGGCTACACCTTC. Its translation: CASSLGHGMGAGYTF.

This clonotype was recorded many times. V usage is TRBV4-1 and J usage is TRBJ2-7; D is perhaps TRBD1 or TRBD2 (5 bases each). Germline CDR1 and CDR2: MGHRA and YSYEKL. With 1 base removed from V and 3 bases from J, the gap between germline ends came to 16 bases. This CDR3 region has 16 residues. The CDR3 region is CASSQGLRGVDYEQYF. As DNA, the CDR3 is TGCGCCAGCAGCCAAGGTCTCCGGGGCGTGGACTACGAGCAGTACTTC.

This clonotype was counted at least ten times. The chain is built from TRBV7-8 and TRBJ2-6, with D unresolved. Deletions cut 1 base from V and 0 bases from J, with 1 base between. Per germline, CDR1 SGHVS and CDR2 FQNEAQ. This CDR3 is built from 14 residues. The CDR3 DNA is TGTGCCAGCAGCTTAGACTCTGGGGCCAACGTCCTGACTTTC. Translated: CASSLDSGANVLTF. The full variable domain, with the rest looked up from reference TRBV7-8 and TRBJ2-6, is GAGVSQSPRYKVAKRGQDVALRCDPISGHVSLFWYQQALGQGPEFLTYFQNEAQLDKSGLPSDRFFAERPEGSVSTLKIQRTQQEDSAVYLCASSLDSGANVLTFGAGSRLTVL.

In this sample, this clonotype turned up many times. The chain is built from TRBV28 and TRBJ1-4, with TRBD1 matching over 7 bases. Germline V gene sequence: CDR1 MDHEN, CDR2 SYDVKM. The CDR3 extends over 13 amino acids. V was clipped by 8 bases and J by 3 bases; unmatched bases: 3. The CDR3 nucleotides are TGTGCCAGCCGGGGACAGCCTAATGAAAAACTGTTTTTT. Protein product: CASRGQPNEKLFF.

This clonotype was observed many times. V and J are TRBV29-1 and TRBJ2-3; D uncertain. This CDR3 comprises 11 residues. Trimming took 7 bases from V and 4 from J, leaving 9 bases between them. In germline, CDR1 is SQVTM, CDR2 ANQGSEA. The CDR3 spells CSGRMADTQYF. DNA of the CDR3: TGCAGCGGACGGATGGCAGATACGCAGTATTTT.

This clonotype was recorded at least ten times. CDR3 region: CASSFVQAPGETQYF. The CDR3 DNA follows: TGTGCCAGCAGCTTCGTTCAGGCCCCTGGGGAGACCCAGTACTTC. V usage is TRBV5-6 and J usage is TRBJ2-5; D gene ambiguous. The CDR3 is made up of 15 amino acids. CDR1 and CDR2 (germline): SGHDT, YYEEEE. V was shortened by 2 bases and J by 5 bases, with 16 bases between the two germline ends.

The table lists this clonotype with many counts. J is TRBJ2-7 and V is TRBV28; no firm D call. With 3 bases removed from V and 2 bases from J, the gap between germline ends came to 11 bases. From germline, CDR1 is MDHEN and CDR2 SYDVKM. This CDR3 region has 14 residues. The DNA of the CDR3 is TGTGCCAGCAGTTTTGGGTACGGAGCCTACGAGCAGTACTTC. It is translated as CASSFGYGAYEQYF.

This clonotype has a count of ten or more. The J gene is TRBJ1-5, the V gene TRBV7-2; D possibly corresponds to TRBD1 (5 bases). The ends were cut back, 5 bases at V and 6 bases at J, with 14 bases in the middle. The CDR3 is 14 amino acids. The V gene's germline CDR1 is SGHTA and CDR2 FQGNSA. DNA of the CDR3: TGTGCCAGCAGCCCGGCGGCGGGGGGTCAGCCCCAGCATTTT. Residues: CASSPAAGGQPQHF.

V gene TRBV20-1 combines with J gene TRBJ2-3; TRBD2 is a possible D gene (6 bases). The germline V gene encodes CDR1 DFQATT and CDR2 SNEGSKA (reference sequence). The CDR3 runs to 16 residues. Trimming stripped 6 bases from V and 4 bases from J, with 23 bases between. In nucleotides, the CDR3 is TGCAGTGCAAACCCGCTAGCGCTGAGGAGTCCAGATACGCAGTATTTT. This sequence encodes CSANPLALRSPDTQYF.

This clonotype showed up many times. Here the CDR3 reads CASSNGGENTEAFF. The CDR3 nucleotides are TGTGCCAGCTCAAATGGTGGGGAGAACACTGAAGCTTTCTTT. This chain links TRBV28 with TRBJ1-1, with no clear D. The CDR3 extends over 14 amino acids. The germline CDR1 and CDR2 sequences are MDHEN and SYDVKM. V lost 8 bases to trimming and J lost 1 base, with 14 bases between them.

This clonotype was found many times. The rearrangement links TRBV6-6 to TRBJ2-1, with 9 bases aligning to TRBD2. V was clipped by 5 bases and J by 8 bases; unmatched bases: 13. The CDR3 runs to 16 residues. CDR1 and CDR2 from the germline V gene are MNHNY and SVGAGI (reference sequence). CDR3 nucleotides: TGTGCCAGCAGTGATCTTCTTGGGACTAGCTTTTATGAGCAGTTCTTC. Amino acids: CASSDLLGTSFYEQFF.

The sample holds many counts of this clonotype. J is TRBJ2-1 and V is TRBV15; D remains unclear. There are 13 residues in the CDR3. V lost 3 bases and J 9 bases, leaving 12 bases between the germline ends. Germline CDR1 is LNHNV and CDR2 is YYDKDF (reference sequence). CDR3 residues: CATSSDPGGEQFF. CDR3 coding DNA: TGTGCCACCAGCAGCGACCCCGGTGGTGAGCAGTTCTTC.

This clonotype was recorded many times. The chain links TRBV7-8 to TRBJ1-5; 7 bases line up with TRBD1. Trimming removed 5 bases from V and 4 bases from J; junction bases left unmatched: 5. Germline CDR1 is SGHVS and CDR2 is FQNEAQ. This CDR3 has 14 amino acids. The CDR3 bases are TGTGCCAGCAGCATGGGACAGCTTAATCAGCCCCAGCATTTT. Its translation is CASSMGQLNQPQHF.

The chain carries TRBV7-2 and TRBJ2-7; 11 bases agree with TRBD2. The CDR3 runs to 15 residues. The V segment lost 1 base and the J segment 6 bases; nucleotides outside the gene matches: 5. CDR1 and CDR2 from the germline V gene are SGHTA and FQGNSA. In DNA form, the CDR3 reads TGTGCCAGCAGCTTAGTTAGCGGGAGGGTTTCCGAGCAGTACTTC. Amino acids: CASSLVSGRVSEQYF.

Ten or more counts support this clonotype. The rearrangement uses TRBV29-1 and TRBJ1-2; maybe TRBD1 (5 bases). CDR3 size: 14 residues. CDR1 is SQVTM and CDR2 is ANQGSEA in the germline V gene. V was cut by 0 bases and J by 5 bases, with 13 bases left in between. The CDR3: CSVEDRGGGYGYTF. CDR3 DNA sequence: TGCAGCGTTGAAGACCGCGGGGGTGGATATGGCTACACCTTC.

This clonotype was recorded many times. This chain connects TRBV12-3 or TRBV12-4 to TRBJ1-5; D may be TRBD1 (5 bases). The length of the CDR3 is 15 residues. Trimming shortened V by 3 bases and J by 5 bases, and 14 bases separated the two germline ends. The CDR3 is CASSLGRRSDQPQHF. The CDR3 coding sequence is TGTGCCAGCAGTTTGGGGCGCAGGAGCGATCAGCCCCAGCATTTT.

In this sample, this clonotype turned up many times. This chain joins TRBV6-8 and TRBJ2-6; D gene ambiguous. The CDR3 totals 15 residues. V was pared by 7 bases and J by 2 bases, with 12 bases between. Germline V gene sequence: CDR1 MNHGY, CDR2 SAAAGT. Here the CDR3 reads CASTSGAAGANVLTF. Written as DNA, the CDR3 is TGTGCCAGCACCTCAGGCGCGGCTGGGGCCAACGTCCTGACTTTC.

About this clonotype: Its ends do not fully match the called genes, so a read error is possible. The chain is built from TRBV7-2 and TRBJ2-5; perhaps D is TRBD1 or TRBD2 (6 bases each). The CDR3 spans 15 residues. The germline gives CDR1 SGHTA, CDR2 FQGNSA. CDR3 bases: TGTGCCAGCCGCTTAGACTACGGGGGCTGGGAGACCCAGTACTTC. Its protein product is CASRLDYGGWETQYF. Full variable domain (outside the CDR3, taken from reference TRBV7-2 and TRBJ2-5): GAGVSQSPSNKVTEKGKDVELRCDPISGHTALYWYRQSLGQGLEFLIYFQGNSAPDKSGLPSDRFSAERTGGSVSTLTIQRTQQEDSAVYLCASRLDYGGWETQYFGPGTRLLVL.

This clonotype was seen repeatedly, ten times or more. The chain has TRBV25-1 and TRBJ2-7, with D uncertain. The V gene's germline CDR1 is MGHDK and CDR2 SYGVNS. This CDR3 is built from 14 residues. V was shortened by 7 bases and J by 7 bases, with 20 bases between the two germline ends. The DNA for the CDR3 is TGTGCCAGCATGAGTGCGCAGGACGTTGGAGAGCAGTACTTC. This sequence encodes CASMSAQDVGEQYF.

This clonotype was counted at least ten times. This rearrangement joins TRBV20-1 to TRBJ1-5; D unclear. CDR3 length: 12 residues. Germline CDR1 DFQATT, CDR2 SNEGSKA (reference sequence). The V and J ends lost 6 bases and 0 bases respectively, with 6 bases between them. CDR3 sequence (DNA): TGCAGTGCCGGCCATAGCAATCAGCCCCAGCATTTT. It is translated as CSAGHSNQPQHF.

This clonotype was seen repeatedly, ten times or more. The chain combines TRBV6-5 with TRBJ2-1; 8 nucleotides line up with TRBD2. The CDR3 covers 12 residues. CDR1 MNHEY and CDR2 SVGAGI come from the germline V gene. Germline trimming cut 6 bases from V and 10 bases from J; bases unmatched to any gene: 5. CDR3 coding DNA: TGTGCCAGCAGCAGCGGGAGCTGGGAGCAGTTCTTC. Its translation: CASSSGSWEQFF.

This clonotype has a count of ten or more. The chain recombines TRBV12-3 or TRBV12-4 with TRBJ2-1; the D is unclear. V lost 5 bases to trimming and J lost 4 bases, with 9 bases between them. This CDR3 has 13 residues. CDR3 in DNA: TGTGCCAGCAGTGGGGTCTCTTACAATGAGCAGTTCTTC. Amino acids: CASSGVSYNEQFF.

This clonotype was observed at least ten times. The chain couples TRBV20-1 to TRBJ1-4, with D possibly matching TRBD1 (6 bases). Germline loops: CDR1 DFQATT, CDR2 SNEGSKA (reference sequence). The CDR3 covers 15 residues. The germline V and J ends were trimmed by 6 bases and 5 bases, with 19 bases remaining between them. The DNA for the CDR3 is TGCAGTGCCCCACGACAGGTGGGGCAGAATGAAAAACTGTTTTTT. It is translated as CSAPRQVGQNEKLFF.